These T cell receptor beta chains were read from a single sample in a study of T cell changes during pregnancy in multiple sclerosis. The method was immunoSEQ multiplex PCR; TCRdb's version includes in-frame clones alone and lacks a portion of them. This sample yields over 80,000 clones, of which 90% are seen a single time; approximately 0.76% belongs to the top ten. Sequencing used peripheral blood, obtained in the second trimester of pregnancy. Receptors were obtained from a female donor in good health, enrolled as a control in a pregnancy study. The CDR3 runs from the conserved cysteine through the conserved F or W.

cdr3_aa: CASSKEGECGGNTEAFF
v_call: TRBV21-1

cdr3_aa: CASSMVLETDTQYF
v_call: TRBV19

cdr3_aa: CAISEGGQGGTEAFF
v_call: TRBV10-3

cdr3_aa: CASSWGLMSSYNEQFF
v_call: TRBV5-6

cdr3_aa: CASRSNRGSGTDTQYF
v_call: TRBV7-9

cdr3_aa: CASSPTDMGLTTGELFF
v_call: TRBV7-9

cdr3_aa: CASSQDPGNPLGGTEAFF
v_call: TRBV4-2

cdr3_aa: CASSLRGSEQFF
v_call: TRBV11-3

cdr3_aa: CASGAGEQYF
v_call: TRBV19

cdr3_aa: CASSLRTRLEQFF
v_call: TRBV5-1

cdr3_aa: CASSSSGAQETQYF
v_call: TRBV28

cdr3_aa: CASSKPGLRESDTQYF
v_call: TRBV7-6

cdr3_aa: CATSRGAGETYEQYF
v_call: TRBV15

cdr3_aa: CAPKEWTRLAGPAYEQYF
v_call: TRBV5-1

cdr3_aa: CASSQDQGGLAGVYEQYF
v_call: TRBV14

cdr3_aa: CASSASGGSYGYTF
v_call: TRBV5-4

cdr3_aa: CAWSGQLNTEAFF
v_call: TRBV30

cdr3_aa: CASSLVRGLETQYF
v_call: TRBV11-2

cdr3_aa: CASSFSRRVNQPQHF
v_call: TRBV28

cdr3_aa: CATEGTGDYGYTF
v_call: TRBV10-3

cdr3_aa: CASSRPGQGSDEQYF
v_call: TRBV6-5

cdr3_aa: CASSSFGAYNEQFF
v_call: TRBV6-5

cdr3_aa: CASSGGQDYNSPLHF
v_call: TRBV6-1

cdr3_aa: CASSFDRERGNTIYF
v_call: TRBV6-5

cdr3_aa: CASSYGLADSTDTQYF
v_call: TRBV6-5

cdr3_aa: CASSLWTSGRADTQYF
v_call: TRBV28

cdr3_aa: CASRPGPMGGTEAFF
v_call: TRBV6-6

cdr3_aa: CASSAGLPPETQYF
v_call: TRBV5-6

cdr3_aa: CASSLNEQNYGYTF
v_call: TRBV7-2

cdr3_aa: CASSFDTAANEQFF
v_call: TRBV7-2